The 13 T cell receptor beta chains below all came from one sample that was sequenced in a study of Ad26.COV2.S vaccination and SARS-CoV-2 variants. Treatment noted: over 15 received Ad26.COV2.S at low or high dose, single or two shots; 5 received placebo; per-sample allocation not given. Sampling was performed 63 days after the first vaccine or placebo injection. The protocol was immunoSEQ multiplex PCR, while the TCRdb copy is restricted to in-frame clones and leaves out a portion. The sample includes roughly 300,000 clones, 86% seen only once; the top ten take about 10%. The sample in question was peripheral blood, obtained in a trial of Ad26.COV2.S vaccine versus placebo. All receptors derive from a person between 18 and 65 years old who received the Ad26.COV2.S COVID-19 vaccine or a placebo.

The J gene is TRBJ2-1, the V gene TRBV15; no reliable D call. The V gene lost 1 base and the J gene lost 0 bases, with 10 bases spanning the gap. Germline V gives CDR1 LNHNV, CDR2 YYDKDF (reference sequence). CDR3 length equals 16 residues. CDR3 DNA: TGTGCCACCAGCAGAGGGACCCGCAGCTCCTACAATGAGCAGTTCTTC. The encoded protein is CATSRGTRSSYNEQFF.

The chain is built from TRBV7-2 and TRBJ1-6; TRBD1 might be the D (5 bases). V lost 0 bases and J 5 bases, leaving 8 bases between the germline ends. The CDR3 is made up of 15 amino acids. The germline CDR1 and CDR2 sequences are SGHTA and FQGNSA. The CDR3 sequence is CASSLAGTNNSPLHF. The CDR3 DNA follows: TGTGCCAGCAGCTTAGCGGGGACTAATAATTCACCCCTCCACTTT.

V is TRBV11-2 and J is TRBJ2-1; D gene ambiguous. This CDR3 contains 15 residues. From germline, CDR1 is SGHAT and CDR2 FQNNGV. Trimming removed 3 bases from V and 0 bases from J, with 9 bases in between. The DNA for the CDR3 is TGTGCCAGCAGCTTCCCTCCTAGCTCCTACAATGAGCAGTTCTTC. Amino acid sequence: CASSFPPSSYNEQFF.

The CDR3 sequence is CASRTAHEQFF. The CDR3 nucleotides are TGCGCCAGCAGGACAGCGCATGAGCAGTTCTTC. The chain recombines TRBV5-1 with TRBJ2-1; possible D gene TRBD1, 5 bases. The germline V gene encodes CDR1 SGHRS and CDR2 YFSETQ. V gave up 5 bases and J gave up 8 bases, with 8 bases separating them. This CDR3 region has 11 residues.

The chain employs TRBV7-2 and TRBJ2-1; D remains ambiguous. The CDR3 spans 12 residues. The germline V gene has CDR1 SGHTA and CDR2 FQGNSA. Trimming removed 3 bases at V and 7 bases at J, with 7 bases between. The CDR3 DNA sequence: TGTGCCAGCAGCTTCGGAGAGAATGAGCAGTTCTTC. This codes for CASSFGENEQFF. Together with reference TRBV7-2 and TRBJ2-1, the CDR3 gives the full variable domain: GAGVSQSPSNKVTEKGKDVELRCDPISGHTALYWYRQSLGQGLEFLIYFQGNSAPDKSGLPSDRFSAERTGGSVSTLTIQRTQQEDSAVYLCASSFGENEQFFGPGTRLTVL.

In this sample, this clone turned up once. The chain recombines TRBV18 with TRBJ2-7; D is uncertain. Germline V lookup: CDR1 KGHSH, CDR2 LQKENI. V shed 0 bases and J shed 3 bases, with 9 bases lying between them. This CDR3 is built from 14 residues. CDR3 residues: CASSPPNSLYEQYF. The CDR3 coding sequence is TGTGCCAGCTCACCACCCAACAGCCTCTACGAGCAGTACTTC. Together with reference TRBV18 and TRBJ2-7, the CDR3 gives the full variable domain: NAGVMQNPRHLVRRRGQEARLRCSPMKGHSHVYWYRQLPEEGLKFMVYLQKENIIDESGMPKERFSAEFPKEGPSILRIQQVVRGDSAAYFCASSPPNSLYEQYFGPGTRLTVT.

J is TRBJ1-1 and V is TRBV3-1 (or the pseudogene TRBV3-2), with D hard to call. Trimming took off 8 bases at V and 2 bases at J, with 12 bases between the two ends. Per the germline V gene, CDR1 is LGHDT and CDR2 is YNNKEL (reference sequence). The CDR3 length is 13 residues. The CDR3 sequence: CASVSKTNTEAFF. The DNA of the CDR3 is TGTGCCAGCGTCTCTAAGACTAACACTGAAGCTTTCTTT.

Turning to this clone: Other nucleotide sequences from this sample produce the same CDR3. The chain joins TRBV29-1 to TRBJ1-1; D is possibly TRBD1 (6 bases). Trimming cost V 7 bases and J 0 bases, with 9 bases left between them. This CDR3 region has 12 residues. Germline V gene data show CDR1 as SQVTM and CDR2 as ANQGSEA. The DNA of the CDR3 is TGCAGCGGCGGACAGCTGAACACTGAAGCTTTCTTT. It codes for CSGGQLNTEAFF.

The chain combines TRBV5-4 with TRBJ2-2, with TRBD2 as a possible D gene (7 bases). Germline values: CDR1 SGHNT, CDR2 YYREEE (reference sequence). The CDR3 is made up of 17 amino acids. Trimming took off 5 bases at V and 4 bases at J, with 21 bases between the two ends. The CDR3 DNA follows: TGTGCCAGCAGTCTACCCCGAGGAGGGGGGGCCACCGGGGAGCTGTTTTTT. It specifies CASSLPRGGGATGELFF.

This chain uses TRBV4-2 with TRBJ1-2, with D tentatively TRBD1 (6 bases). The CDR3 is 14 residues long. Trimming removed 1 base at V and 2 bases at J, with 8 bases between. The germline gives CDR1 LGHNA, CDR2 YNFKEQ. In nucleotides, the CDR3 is TGTGCCAGCAGCCAAGGAGGGACAAACTATGGCTACACCTTC. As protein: CASSQGGTNYGYTF.

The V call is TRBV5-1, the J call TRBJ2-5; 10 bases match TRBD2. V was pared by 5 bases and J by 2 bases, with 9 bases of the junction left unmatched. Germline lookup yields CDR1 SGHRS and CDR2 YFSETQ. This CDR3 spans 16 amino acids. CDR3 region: CASSSGRSMIQETQYF. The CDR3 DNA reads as TGCGCCAGCAGTAGCGGGAGGTCAATGATACAAGAGACCCAGTACTTC.

The chain's CDR3 is CASSVPGRSQETQYF. The DNA of the CDR3 is TGTGCCAGCAGCGTACCGGGACGCTCCCAAGAGACCCAGTACTTC. V gene TRBV5-5 combines with J gene TRBJ2-5; D might be TRBD1 or TRBD2, each matching 5 bases. CDR1 is SGHKS and CDR2 is YYEKEE in the germline V gene (reference sequence). This CDR3 contains 15 residues. V lost 4 bases to trimming and J lost 1 base, with 14 bases between them. The full variable domain, with the rest looked up from reference TRBV5-5 and TRBJ2-5, is DAGVTQSPTHLIKTRGQQVTLRCSPISGHKSVSWYQQVLGQGPQFIFQYYEKEERGRGNFPDRFSARQFPNYSSELNVNALLLGDSALYLCASSVPGRSQETQYFGPGTRLLVL.

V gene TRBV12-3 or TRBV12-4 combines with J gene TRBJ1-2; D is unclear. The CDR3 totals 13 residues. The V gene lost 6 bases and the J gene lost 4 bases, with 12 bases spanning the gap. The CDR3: CASRSEGSYGYTF. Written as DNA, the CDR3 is TGTGCCAGCAGGTCGGAAGGCAGCTATGGCTACACCTTC.